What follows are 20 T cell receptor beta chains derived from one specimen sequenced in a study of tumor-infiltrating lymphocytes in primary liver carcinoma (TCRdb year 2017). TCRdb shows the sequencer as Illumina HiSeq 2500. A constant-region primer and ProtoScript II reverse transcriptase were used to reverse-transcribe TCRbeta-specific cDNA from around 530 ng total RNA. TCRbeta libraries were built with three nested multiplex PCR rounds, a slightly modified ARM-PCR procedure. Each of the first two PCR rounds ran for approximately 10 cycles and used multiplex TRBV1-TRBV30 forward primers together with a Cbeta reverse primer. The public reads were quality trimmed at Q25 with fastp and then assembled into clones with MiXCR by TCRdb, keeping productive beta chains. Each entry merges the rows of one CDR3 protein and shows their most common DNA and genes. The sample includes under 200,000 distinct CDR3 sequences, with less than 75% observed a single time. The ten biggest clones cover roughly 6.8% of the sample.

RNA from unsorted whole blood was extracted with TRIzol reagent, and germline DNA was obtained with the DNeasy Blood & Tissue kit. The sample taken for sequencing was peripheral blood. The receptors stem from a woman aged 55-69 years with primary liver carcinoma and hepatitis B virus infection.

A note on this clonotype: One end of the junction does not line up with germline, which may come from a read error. CDR3 nucleotide sequence: TGTGCCAACAGTGAGTCTGGAGTCGTCACGACCCAGTACTTC. Its protein product is CANSESGVVTTQYF. The chain is built from TRBV2 and TRBJ2-5; D gene uncertain. CDR1 and CDR2 from the germline V gene are SNHLY and FYNNEI. The length of the CDR3 is 14 residues.

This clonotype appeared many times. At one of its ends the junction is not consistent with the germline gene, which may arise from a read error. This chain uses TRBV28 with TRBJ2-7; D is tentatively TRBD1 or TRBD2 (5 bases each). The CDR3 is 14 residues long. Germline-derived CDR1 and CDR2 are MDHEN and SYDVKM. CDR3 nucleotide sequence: TGTGCCAGCAGTTTGGGCCAGAGGGGCTACGGGCAGTACTTC. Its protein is CASSLGQRGYGQYF. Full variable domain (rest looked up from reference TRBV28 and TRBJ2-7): DVKVTQSSRYLVKRTGEKVFLECVQDMDHENMFWYRQDPGLGLRLIYFSYDVKMKEKGDIPEGYSVSREKKERFSLILESASTNQTSMYLCASSLGQRGYGQYFGPGTRLTVT.

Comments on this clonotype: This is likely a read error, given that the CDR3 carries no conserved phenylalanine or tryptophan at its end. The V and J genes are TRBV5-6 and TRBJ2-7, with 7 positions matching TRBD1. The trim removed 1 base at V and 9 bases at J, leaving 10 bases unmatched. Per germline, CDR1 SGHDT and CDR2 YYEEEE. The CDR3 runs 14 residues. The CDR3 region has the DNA TGTGCCAGCAGCTTGACAGGGGACCCTCTACGGCAGTACTCT. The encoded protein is CASSLTGDPLRQYS.

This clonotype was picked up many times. CDR3 nucleotide sequence: TGTGCCAGCAGCTTTAGGGAGGGCACTAATGAAAAACTGTTTTTT. Translated, it gives CASSFREGTNEKLFF. V usage is TRBV7-9 and J usage is TRBJ1-4; D is uncertain. The CDR3 extends over 15 amino acids. The V and J ends lost 3 bases and 2 bases respectively, with 10 bases between them. Per germline, CDR1 SEHNR and CDR2 FQNEAQ (reference sequence).

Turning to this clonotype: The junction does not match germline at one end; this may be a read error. The CDR3 protein is CVSSPLGGVCSYNEQFF. CDR3 DNA: TGTGTCAGCAGCCCTTTGGGCGGCGTATGCTCCTACAATGAGCAGTTCTTC. The chain links TRBV11-3 to TRBJ2-1; no clear D. Germline V CDR1 and CDR2: SGHNT, YENEEA. The CDR3 contains 17 residues.

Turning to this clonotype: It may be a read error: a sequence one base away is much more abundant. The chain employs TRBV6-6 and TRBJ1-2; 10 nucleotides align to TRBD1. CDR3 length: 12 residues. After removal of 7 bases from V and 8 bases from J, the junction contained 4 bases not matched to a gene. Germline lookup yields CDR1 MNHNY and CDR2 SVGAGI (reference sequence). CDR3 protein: CASIRQGAGYTF. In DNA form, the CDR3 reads TGTGCCAGCATCCGACAGGGGGCCGGCTACACCTTC.

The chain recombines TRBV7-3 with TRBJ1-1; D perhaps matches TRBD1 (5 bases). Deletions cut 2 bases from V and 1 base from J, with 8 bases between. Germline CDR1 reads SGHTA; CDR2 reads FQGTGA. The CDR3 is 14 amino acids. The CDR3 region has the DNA TGTGCCAGCAGCTTATCGGGGGAGAACACTGAAGCTTTCTTT. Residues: CASSLSGENTEAFF.

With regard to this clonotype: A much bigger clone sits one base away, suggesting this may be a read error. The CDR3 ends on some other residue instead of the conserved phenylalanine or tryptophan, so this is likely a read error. The CDR3 protein is CASSRTGFQPQETQYL. CDR3 coding DNA: TGTGCCAGCAGCCGGACAGGGTTCCAACCCCAAGAGACCCAGTACCTC. This sequence joins TRBV14 and TRBJ2-5; TRBD1 matches 8 bases. Germline assignment: CDR1 SGHDN and CDR2 FVKESK. Trimming cost V 4 bases and J 1 base; bases outside gene matches: 8. This CDR3 contains 16 residues.

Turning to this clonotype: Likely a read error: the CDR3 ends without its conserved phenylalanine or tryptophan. CDR3 loop: CASSRGEATGELFS. Written as DNA, the CDR3 is TGCGCCAGCAGCAGGGGAGAGGCGACCGGGGAGCTGTTTTCT. The V call is TRBV11-3, the J call TRBJ2-2; possible D gene TRBD1, 6 bases. The CDR3 runs 14 residues. Germline loops: CDR1 SGHNT, CDR2 YENEEA.

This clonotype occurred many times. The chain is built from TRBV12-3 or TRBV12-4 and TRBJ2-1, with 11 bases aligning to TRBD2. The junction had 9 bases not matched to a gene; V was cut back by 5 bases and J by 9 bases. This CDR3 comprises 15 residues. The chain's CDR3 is CASSPGTSGGGEQFF. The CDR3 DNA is TGTGCCAGCAGTCCCGGGACTAGCGGAGGGGGTGAGCAGTTCTTC.

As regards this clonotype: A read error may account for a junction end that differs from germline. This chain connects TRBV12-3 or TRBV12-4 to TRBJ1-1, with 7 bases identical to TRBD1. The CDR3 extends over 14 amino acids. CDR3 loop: CASSFTGAITEAFF. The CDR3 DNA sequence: TGTGCAAGCAGTTTCACAGGGGCGATCACTGAAGCTTTCTTT.

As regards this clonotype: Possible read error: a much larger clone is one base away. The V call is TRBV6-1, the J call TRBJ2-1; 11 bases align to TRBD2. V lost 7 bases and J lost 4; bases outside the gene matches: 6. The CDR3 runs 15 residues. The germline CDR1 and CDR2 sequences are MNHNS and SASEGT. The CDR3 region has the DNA TGTGCCAGCACGGTGACTAGCGGGGTTTACAATGAGCAGTTCTTC. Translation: CASTVTSGVYNEQFF.

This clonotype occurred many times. In DNA form, the CDR3 reads TGTGCCACCCGACCCATGTGGGGTGATTCACCCCTCCACTTT. Translated: CATRPMWGDSPLHF. The chain links TRBV6-1 to TRBJ1-6; D uncertain. The CDR3 runs 14 residues. Trimming shortened V by 10 bases and J by 8 bases, and 18 bases separated the two germline ends. The germline V gene encodes CDR1 MNHNS and CDR2 SASEGT.

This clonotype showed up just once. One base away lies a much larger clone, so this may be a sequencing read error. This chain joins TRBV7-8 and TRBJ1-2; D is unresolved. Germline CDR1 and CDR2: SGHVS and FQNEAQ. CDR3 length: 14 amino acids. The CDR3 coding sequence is TGTGCCAGCAGCTTAGATAAGGTGGGCTATGGCTGCACCTTC. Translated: CASSLDKVGYGCTF.

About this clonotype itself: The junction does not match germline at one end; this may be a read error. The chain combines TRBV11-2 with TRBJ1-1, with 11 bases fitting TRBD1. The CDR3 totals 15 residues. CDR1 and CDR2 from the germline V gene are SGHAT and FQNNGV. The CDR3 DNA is TGTGCCAGCATCTTAGCTGGGACAGGGGGTCACGAAGCTTTCTTT. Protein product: CASILAGTGGHEAFF.

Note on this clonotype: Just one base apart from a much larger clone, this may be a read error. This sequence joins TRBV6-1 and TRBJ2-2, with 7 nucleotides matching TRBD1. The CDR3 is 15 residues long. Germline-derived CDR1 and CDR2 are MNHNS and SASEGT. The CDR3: CAISERTGGTGELFF. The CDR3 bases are TGTGCCATCAGTGAACGGACAGGTGGCACCGGGGAGCTGTTTTTT.

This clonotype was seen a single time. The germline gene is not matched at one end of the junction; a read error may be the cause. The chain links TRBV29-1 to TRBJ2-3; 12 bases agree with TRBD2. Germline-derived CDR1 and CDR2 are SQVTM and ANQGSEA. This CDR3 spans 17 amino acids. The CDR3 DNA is TGCAGCATTGAAGGTCTAGCGGGAGGGGGGGGCGCAGATACGCAGTATTTT. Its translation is CSIEGLAGGGGADTQYF.

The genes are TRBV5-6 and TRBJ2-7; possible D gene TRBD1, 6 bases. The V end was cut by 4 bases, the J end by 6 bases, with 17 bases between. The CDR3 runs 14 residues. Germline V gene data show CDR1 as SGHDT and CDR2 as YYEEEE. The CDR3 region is CASSRYTGTSEQYF. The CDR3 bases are TGTGCCAGCAGCCGATATACCGGGACATCCGAGCAGTACTTC. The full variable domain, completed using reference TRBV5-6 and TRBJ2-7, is DAGVTQSPTHLIKTRGQQVTLRCSPKSGHDTVSWYQQALGQGPQFIFQYYEEEERQRGNFPDRFSGHQFPNYSSELNVNALLLGDSALYLCASSRYTGTSEQYFGPGTRLTVT.

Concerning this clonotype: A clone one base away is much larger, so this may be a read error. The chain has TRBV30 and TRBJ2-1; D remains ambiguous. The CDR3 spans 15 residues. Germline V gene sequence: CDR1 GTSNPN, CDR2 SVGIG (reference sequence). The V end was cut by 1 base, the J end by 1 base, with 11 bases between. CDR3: CAWSAQVGSYNEQFF. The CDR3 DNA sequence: TGTGCCTGGAGTGCACAAGTAGGATCCTACAATGAGCAGTTCTTC.

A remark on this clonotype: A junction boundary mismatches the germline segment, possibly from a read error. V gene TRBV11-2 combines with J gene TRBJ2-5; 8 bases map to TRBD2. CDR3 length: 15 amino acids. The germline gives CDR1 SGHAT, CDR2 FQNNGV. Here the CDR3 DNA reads TGTGCCAGCGGACGGGGGGGGCGGTACCAAGAGACCCAATACTTC. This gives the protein CASGRGGRYQETQYF. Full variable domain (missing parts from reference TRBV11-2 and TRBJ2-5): EAGVAQSPRYKIIEKRQSVAFWCNPISGHATLYWYQQILGQGPKLLIQFQNNGVVDDSQLPKDRFSAERLKGVDSTLKIQPAKLEDSAVYLCASGRGGRYQETQYFGPGTRLLVL.